The rows below give T cell receptor beta chains drawn from one sample of a study of blood T cell repertoires in COVID-19. Assay: immunoSEQ multiplex PCR; the TCRdb copy retains only in-frame clones and omits some. The sample contains around 81,000 clones, roughly 86% of which appear only once. The specimen sequenced was peripheral blood. These TCRs come from a woman aged 60-75 years with acute or convalescent COVID-19. The CDR3 runs from the conserved cysteine through the conserved F or W. D genes are given only for firm matches. Some rows mark clone size as missing; the rest say once, few, many or name a class of expanded clone.

abundance: .; d_gene: TRBD1; v_gene: TRBV6-2/TRBV6-3; j_gene: TRBJ1-5; CDR3aa: CASSRDSNSNQPQHF; CDR3nt: TGTGCCAGCAGTAGGGACAGTAATAGCAATCAGCCCCAGCATTTT
abundance: once; d_gene: .; v_gene: TRBV19; j_gene: TRBJ2-2; CDR3aa: CASRLRDVTGELFF; CDR3nt: TGTGCCAGTAGACTCCGGGATGTCACGGGGGAGCTGTTTTTT
abundance: .; d_gene: .; v_gene: TRBV5-1; j_gene: TRBJ2-7; CDR3aa: CASSLGVSSYEQYF; CDR3nt: TGCGCCAGCAGCTTGGGTGTCAGTTCCTACGAGCAGTACTTC
abundance: .; d_gene: .; v_gene: TRBV11-1; j_gene: TRBJ2-2; CDR3aa: CASSQGTRGRGELFF; CDR3nt: TGTGCCAGCAGCCAAGGGACACGGGGCCGCGGGGAGCTGTTTTTT
abundance: .; d_gene: .; v_gene: TRBV7-2; j_gene: TRBJ1-2; CDR3aa: CASSDRPTYGYTF; CDR3nt: TGTGCCAGCAGCGACAGGCCAACCTATGGCTACACCTTC
abundance: .; d_gene: TRBD2; v_gene: TRBV24-1; j_gene: TRBJ2-1; CDR3aa: CATSDSGRPEQFF; CDR3nt: TGTGCCACCAGTGACTCCGGGAGGCCTGAGCAGTTCTTC
abundance: .; d_gene: .; v_gene: TRBV5-4; j_gene: TRBJ2-5; CDR3aa: CASSLLQNQETQYF; CDR3nt: TGTGCCAGCAGCTTGCTACAGAACCAAGAGACCCAGTACTTC
abundance: .; d_gene: TRBD2; v_gene: TRBV7-2; j_gene: TRBJ2-7; CDR3aa: CASSFEREDLQYF; CDR3nt: TGTGCCAGCAGCTTTGAGCGGGAGGATCTGCAGTACTTC
abundance: .; d_gene: TRBD1; v_gene: TRBV7-6; j_gene: TRBJ2-6; CDR3aa: CASSQPLTGISSGANVLTF; CDR3nt: TGTGCCAGCAGCCAACCGCTGACAGGGATAAGCTCTGGGGCCAACGTCCTGACTTTC
abundance: .; d_gene: TRBD2; v_gene: TRBV5-1; j_gene: TRBJ2-5; CDR3aa: CASSSGVAGETQYF; CDR3nt: TGCGCCAGCAGCTCCGGGGTAGCGGGGGAGACCCAGTACTTC
abundance: .; d_gene: .; v_gene: TRBV19; j_gene: TRBJ1-1; CDR3aa: CASSDRRGHTNTEAFF; CDR3nt: TGTGCCAGTAGTGATCGACGGGGACACACGAACACTGAAGCTTTCTTT
abundance: .; d_gene: .; v_gene: TRBV7-6; j_gene: TRBJ1-1; CDR3aa: CASSLEGHGRGEAFF; CDR3nt: TGTGCCAGCAGCTTAGAGGGACACGGGCGTGGTGAAGCTTTCTTT
abundance: .; d_gene: .; v_gene: TRBV20-1; j_gene: TRBJ2-1; CDR3aa: CSASAAGMPYNEQFF; CDR3nt: TGCAGTGCTAGTGCGGCGGGTATGCCCTACAATGAGCAGTTCTTC
abundance: .; d_gene: TRBD2; v_gene: TRBV27; j_gene: TRBJ2-1; CDR3aa: CASSLGLAGENEQFF; CDR3nt: TGTGCCAGCAGCCTGGGGCTAGCGGGGGAGAATGAGCAGTTCTTC
abundance: .; d_gene: .; v_gene: TRBV5-1; j_gene: TRBJ1-2; CDR3aa: CASSLNLGVGGYTF; CDR3nt: TGCGCCAGCAGCTTGAATTTGGGAGTGGGTGGCTACACCTTC
abundance: .; d_gene: .; v_gene: TRBV18; j_gene: TRBJ2-1; CDR3aa: CASSPDRDTSYNEQFF; CDR3nt: TGTGCCAGCTCCCCAGACCGGGACACCTCCTACAATGAGCAGTTCTTC
abundance: .; d_gene: .; v_gene: TRBV4-1; j_gene: TRBJ1-1; CDR3aa: CASSFRDDTEAFF; CDR3nt: TGCGCCAGCAGTTTCAGGGATGACACTGAAGCTTTCTTT
abundance: .; d_gene: TRBD1; v_gene: TRBV5-1; j_gene: TRBJ2-1; CDR3aa: CASSLGGQGYNEQFF; CDR3nt: TGCGCCAGCAGCTTGGGGGGACAGGGCTACAATGAGCAGTTCTTC
abundance: .; d_gene: .; v_gene: TRBV27; j_gene: TRBJ2-1; CDR3aa: CASSSRRGPYNEQFF; CDR3nt: TGTGCCAGCAGTTCCCGACGCGGCCCCTACAATGAGCAGTTCTTC
abundance: .; d_gene: TRBD2; v_gene: TRBV5-1; j_gene: TRBJ2-3; CDR3aa: CASSLGLAGMDTQYF; CDR3nt: TGCGCCAGCAGCCTAGGACTAGCGGGAATGGATACGCAGTATTTT
abundance: .; d_gene: .; v_gene: TRBV7-2; j_gene: TRBJ2-3; CDR3aa: CASRRVDTQYF; CDR3nt: TGTGCCAGCAGACGGGTAGATACGCAGTATTTT
abundance: .; d_gene: .; v_gene: TRBV18; j_gene: TRBJ2-1; CDR3aa: CASSPLASGDNEQFF; CDR3nt: TGTGCCAGCTCACCGTTGGCCTCGGGTGACAATGAGCAGTTCTTC
abundance: .; d_gene: TRBD2; v_gene: TRBV28; j_gene: TRBJ2-7; CDR3aa: CASSRRAGDYEQYF; CDR3nt: TGTGCCAGCAGTCGCCGGGCGGGGGACTACGAGCAGTACTTC
abundance: .; d_gene: .; v_gene: TRBV12-3/TRBV12-4; j_gene: TRBJ1-1; CDR3aa: CASSLEQGEAFF; CDR3nt: TGTGCCAGCAGTTTAGAACAGGGTGAAGCTTTCTTT
abundance: .; d_gene: .; v_gene: TRBV6-5; j_gene: TRBJ2-7; CDR3aa: CASRDRTTYEQYF; CDR3nt: TGTGCCAGCAGGGACAGGACTACCTACGAGCAGTACTTC
abundance: .; d_gene: .; v_gene: TRBV10-3; j_gene: TRBJ2-1; CDR3aa: CAISKQDSGGEQFF; CDR3nt: TGTGCCATCAGCAAACAGGATTCGGGTGGTGAGCAGTTCTTC
abundance: once; d_gene: TRBD1; v_gene: TRBV5-1; j_gene: TRBJ2-7; CDR3aa: CASRGTGAYEQYF; CDR3nt: TGCGCCAGCAGAGGGACAGGGGCCTACGAGCAGTACTTC
abundance: .; d_gene: .; v_gene: TRBV5-6; j_gene: TRBJ2-1; CDR3aa: CASSLGGWSYNEQFF; CDR3nt: TGTGCCAGCAGCTTGGGAGGTTGGTCCTACAATGAGCAGTTCTTC
abundance: .; d_gene: .; v_gene: TRBV6-2/TRBV6-3; j_gene: TRBJ2-3; CDR3aa: CASSDSSSRGDTQYF; CDR3nt: TGTGCCAGCAGTGACTCTAGCTCCAGAGGGGATACGCAGTATTTT
abundance: .; d_gene: TRBD2; v_gene: TRBV7-2; j_gene: TRBJ2-5; CDR3aa: CASSLGPAGVETQYF; CDR3nt: TGTGCCAGCAGCCTAGGACCCGCGGGGGTAGAGACCCAGTACTTC
abundance: .; d_gene: TRBD1; v_gene: TRBV29-1; j_gene: TRBJ1-2; CDR3aa: CSVSFETGDPMDGYTF; CDR3nt: TGCAGCGTTAGTTTTGAGACAGGGGACCCTATGGATGGCTACACCTTC
abundance: once; d_gene: TRBD1; v_gene: TRBV9; j_gene: TRBJ1-2; CDR3aa: CASSGAGQGGYGYTF; CDR3nt: TGTGCCAGCAGCGGGGCGGGACAGGGTGGCTATGGCTACACCTTC
abundance: .; d_gene: .; v_gene: TRBV5-6; j_gene: TRBJ1-5; CDR3aa: CASSLGVGTGNQPQHF; CDR3nt: TGTGCCAGCAGCTTGGGGGTAGGGACTGGCAATCAGCCCCAGCATTTT
abundance: .; d_gene: .; v_gene: TRBV19; j_gene: TRBJ1-5; CDR3aa: CASSIEGRNQPQHF; CDR3nt: TGTGCCAGTAGTATCGAAGGGAGGAATCAGCCCCAGCATTTT
abundance: few; d_gene: TRBD1; v_gene: TRBV11-2; j_gene: TRBJ2-7; CDR3aa: CASSPGPRQGQFYEQYF; CDR3nt: TGTGCCAGCAGCCCTGGGCCCCGACAGGGGCAATTTTACGAGCAGTACTTC
abundance: .; d_gene: TRBD2; v_gene: TRBV13; j_gene: TRBJ2-7; CDR3aa: CASSRKTSSYEQYF; CDR3nt: TGTGCCAGCAGCAGAAAGACTAGCAGCTACGAGCAGTACTTC
abundance: .; d_gene: TRBD1; v_gene: TRBV4-3; j_gene: TRBJ1-3; CDR3aa: CASSARAGTGVNTIYF; CDR3nt: TGCGCCAGCAGCGCCCGCGCCGGGACAGGGGTTAACACCATATATTTT
abundance: .; d_gene: TRBD1; v_gene: TRBV29-1; j_gene: TRBJ1-1; CDR3aa: CSVGQGNTEAFF; CDR3nt: TGCAGCGTAGGACAGGGGAACACTGAAGCTTTCTTT
abundance: .; d_gene: TRBD1; v_gene: TRBV6-2/TRBV6-3; j_gene: TRBJ1-5; CDR3aa: CASSYRGQGAHQPQHF; CDR3nt: TGTGCCAGCAGTTACAGGGGACAGGGGGCCCATCAGCCCCAGCATTTT
abundance: .; d_gene: .; v_gene: TRBV7-9; j_gene: TRBJ2-4; CDR3aa: CASSLAAGLAKNIQYF; CDR3nt: TGTGCCAGCAGCTTAGCGGCAGGTCTAGCCAAAAACATTCAGTACTTC
abundance: .; d_gene: .; v_gene: TRBV19; j_gene: TRBJ2-2; CDR3aa: CASSGGRYTGELFF; CDR3nt: TGTGCCAGTAGCGGAGGGAGATACACCGGGGAGCTGTTTTTT
abundance: .; d_gene: .; v_gene: TRBV27; j_gene: TRBJ2-7; CDR3aa: CASSYLGATSSYEQYF; CDR3nt: TGTGCCAGCTCCTACCTTGGGGCGACAAGCTCCTACGAGCAGTACTTC